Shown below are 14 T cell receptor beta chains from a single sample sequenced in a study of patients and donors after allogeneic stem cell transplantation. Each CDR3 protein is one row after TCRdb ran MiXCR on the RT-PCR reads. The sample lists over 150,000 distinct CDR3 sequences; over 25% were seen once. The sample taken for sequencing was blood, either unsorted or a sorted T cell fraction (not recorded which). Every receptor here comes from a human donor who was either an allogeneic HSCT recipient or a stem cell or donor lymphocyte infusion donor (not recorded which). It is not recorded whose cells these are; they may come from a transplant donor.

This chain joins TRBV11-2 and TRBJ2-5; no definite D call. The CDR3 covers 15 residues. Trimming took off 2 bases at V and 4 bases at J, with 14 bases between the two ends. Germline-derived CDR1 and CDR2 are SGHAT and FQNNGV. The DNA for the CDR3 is TGTGCCAGCAGCTTATTAAATCCGGGTTCAGAGACCCAGTACTTC. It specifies CASSLLNPGSETQYF.

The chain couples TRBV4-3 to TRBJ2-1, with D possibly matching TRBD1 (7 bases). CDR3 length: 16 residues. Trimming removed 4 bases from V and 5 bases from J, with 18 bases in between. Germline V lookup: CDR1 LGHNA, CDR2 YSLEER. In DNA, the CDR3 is TGCGCCAGCAGCCCGCAGGGGGGAGCTAACAACAATGAGCAGTTCTTC. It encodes CASSPQGGANNNEQFF.

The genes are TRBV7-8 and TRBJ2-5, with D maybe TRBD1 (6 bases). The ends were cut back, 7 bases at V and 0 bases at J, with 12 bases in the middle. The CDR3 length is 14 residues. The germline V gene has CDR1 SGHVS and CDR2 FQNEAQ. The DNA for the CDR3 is TGTGCCAGCAAACTTACAGGGAACCAAGAGACCCAGTACTTC. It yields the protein CASKLTGNQETQYF.

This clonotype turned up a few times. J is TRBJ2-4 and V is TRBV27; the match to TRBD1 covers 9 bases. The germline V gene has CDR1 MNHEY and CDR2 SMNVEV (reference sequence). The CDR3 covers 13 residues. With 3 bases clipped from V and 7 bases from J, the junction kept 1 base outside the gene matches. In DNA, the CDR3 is TGTGCCAGCAGTTTGGACAGGGGCAACATTCAGTACTTC. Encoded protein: CASSLDRGNIQYF.

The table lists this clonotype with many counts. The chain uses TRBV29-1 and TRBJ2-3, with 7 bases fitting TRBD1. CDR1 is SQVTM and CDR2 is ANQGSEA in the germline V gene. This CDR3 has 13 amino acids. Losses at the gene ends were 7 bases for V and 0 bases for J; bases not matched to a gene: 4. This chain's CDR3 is CSARQGSTDTQYF. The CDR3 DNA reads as TGCAGCGCAAGACAGGGAAGCACAGATACGCAGTATTTT.

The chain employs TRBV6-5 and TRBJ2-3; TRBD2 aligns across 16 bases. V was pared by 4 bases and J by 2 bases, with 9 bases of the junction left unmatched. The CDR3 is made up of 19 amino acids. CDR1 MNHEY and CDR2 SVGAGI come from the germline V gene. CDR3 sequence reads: CASSSTGLAGGLNTDTQYF. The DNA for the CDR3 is TGTGCCAGCAGTTCCACGGGACTAGCGGGAGGGCTAAACACAGATACGCAGTATTTT.

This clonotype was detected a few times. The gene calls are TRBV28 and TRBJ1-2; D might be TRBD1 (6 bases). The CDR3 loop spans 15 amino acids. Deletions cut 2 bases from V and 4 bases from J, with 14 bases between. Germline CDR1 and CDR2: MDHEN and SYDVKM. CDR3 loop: CASSLGGAESYGYTF. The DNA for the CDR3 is TGTGCCAGCAGTTTAGGGGGGGCTGAAAGCTATGGCTACACCTTC.

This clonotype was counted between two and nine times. For the CDR3, the DNA is TGTGCCAGCACCGTTGGAGGCAATCAGCCCCAGCATTTT. It specifies CASTVGGNQPQHF. The chain has TRBV7-9 and TRBJ1-5; D is uncertain. The CDR3 totals 13 residues. V was cut by 7 bases and J by 2 bases, with 9 bases left in between. Germline CDR1 and CDR2: SEHNR and FQNEAQ (reference sequence).

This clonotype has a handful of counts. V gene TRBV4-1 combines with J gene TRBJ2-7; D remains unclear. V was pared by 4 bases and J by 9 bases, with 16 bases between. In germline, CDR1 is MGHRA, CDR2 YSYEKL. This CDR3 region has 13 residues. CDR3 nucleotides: TGCGCCAGCAGCCCTCTCCGCTCCGCCGGGCAGTACTTC. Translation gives CASSPLRSAGQYF.

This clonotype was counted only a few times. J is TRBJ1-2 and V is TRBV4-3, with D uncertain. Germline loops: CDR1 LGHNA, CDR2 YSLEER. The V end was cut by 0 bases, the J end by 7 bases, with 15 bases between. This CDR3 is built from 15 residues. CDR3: CASSQEGFAYAGYTF. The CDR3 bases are TGCGCCAGCAGCCAAGAGGGGTTTGCTTATGCTGGCTACACCTTC.

The CDR3 DNA sequence: TGTGCCATCAGTGAGGGGCAGGGACCCCCTACCTACAATGAGCAGTTCTTC. Its translation is CAISEGQGPPTYNEQFF. The genes are TRBV10-3 and TRBJ2-1; D is perhaps TRBD1 or TRBD2 (5 bases each). The CDR3 spans 17 residues. Germline lookup yields CDR1 ENHRY and CDR2 SYGVKD. With 2 bases removed from V and 2 bases from J, the gap between germline ends came to 16 bases.

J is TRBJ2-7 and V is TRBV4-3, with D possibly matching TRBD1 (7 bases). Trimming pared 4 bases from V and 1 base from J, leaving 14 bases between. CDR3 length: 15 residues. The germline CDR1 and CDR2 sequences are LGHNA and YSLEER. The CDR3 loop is CASSRDSGGSYEQYF. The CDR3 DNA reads TGCGCCAGCAGCCGAGATTCAGGGGGGTCCTACGAGCAGTACTTC.

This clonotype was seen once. The CDR3: CASSETGLAGYEQYF. Written as DNA, the CDR3 is TGTGCCAGCAGCGAAACAGGGCTAGCGGGCTACGAGCAGTACTTC. The rearrangement joins TRBV25-1 to TRBJ2-7; TRBD2 matches at 8 bases. CDR3 length: 15 amino acids. Germline CDR1 reads MGHDK; CDR2 reads SYGVNS. The V segment lost 6 bases and the J segment 3 bases; nucleotides outside the gene matches: 10.

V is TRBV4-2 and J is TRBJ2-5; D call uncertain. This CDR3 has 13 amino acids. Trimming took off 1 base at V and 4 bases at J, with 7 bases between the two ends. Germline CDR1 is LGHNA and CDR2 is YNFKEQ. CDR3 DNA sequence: TGTGCCAGCAGCCAAGTCGCGCGAGAGACCCAGTACTTC. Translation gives CASSQVARETQYF.